Reported below is one TCR beta chain. Per the study methods: Amplified reference gene primers provided the basis for estimating nucleated cell counts. Here immunoSEQ multiplex PCR was the method, and the copy in TCRdb shows in-frame clones only, minus some. V, J and clone size reflect that table, while D and trimming were determined from the DNA. The table records approximately 81,000 clones, more than 85% of them present only once. Germline lookup yields CDR1 GTSNPN and CDR2 SVGIG (reference sequence). This CDR3 is built from 13 residues. With V trimmed by 5 bases and J by 4 bases, 6 bases remained unmatched. This sample is part of a study of blood T cell repertoires in COVID-19.

The rearrangement links TRBV30 to TRBJ1-2, with TRBD1 matching 8 bases. Material for sequencing was PBMCs or T cells enriched from blood (not recorded which). This clonotype was sampled from a woman between 45 and 65 years old with acute COVID-19. CDR3 residues: CAWGRDRPYGYTF. Here the CDR3 DNA reads TGTGCCTGGGGTCGGGACAGGCCCTATGGCTACACCTTC. The variable domain in full, completed from reference TRBV30 and TRBJ1-2, reads SQTIHQWPATLVQPVGSPLSLECTVEGTSNPNLYWYRQAAGRGLQLLFYSVGIGQISSEVPQNLSASRPQDRQFILSSKKLLLSDSGFYLCAWGRDRPYGYTFGSGTRLTVV.